Below, 13 T cell receptor beta chains from the same sample are listed, as sequenced in a study of cytomegalovirus exposure and HLA in healthy donors. PCR involved 60 Vbeta and 13 Jbeta primers. Assay: immunoSEQ multiplex PCR; the TCRdb copy retains only in-frame clones and omits some. The profile shows roughly 290,000 clones, around 90% of them singletons. Input material: PBMCs. The receptors originated from a woman between 18 and 29 years old in good health and CMV-seronegative.

The gene calls are TRBV11-2 and TRBJ1-5, with unresolved D. The CDR3 loop spans 13 amino acids. V was shortened by 8 bases and J by 4 bases, with 12 bases between the two germline ends. CDR1 and CDR2 (germline): SGHAT, FQNNGV. The CDR3 is CASASRGNQPQHF. DNA of the CDR3: TGTGCCAGCGCTTCCCGGGGAAATCAGCCCCAGCATTTT.

The rearrangement joins TRBV1 to TRBJ1-2; the table's D call of TRBD1 was not tested on the DNA. TRBV1 represents a pseudogene. CDR3 size: 21 residues. The CDR3 loop reads CTSSQDRYQGAAGGTYYGYTF. CDR3 in DNA: TGCACCAGCAGCCAAGATCGTTATCAGGGGGCGGCAGGGGGCACTTACTATGGCTACACCTTC.

This clone showed up just once. The CDR3 region has the DNA TGTGCCAGCAGCCACAGGGGGAGCACTGAAGCTTTCTTT. Translation gives CASSHRGSTEAFF. The J gene is TRBJ1-1, the V gene TRBV27; 8 bases map to TRBD1. Germline V lookup: CDR1 MNHEY, CDR2 SMNVEV (reference sequence). This CDR3 has 13 amino acids. The junction had 4 bases not matched to a gene; V was cut back by 6 bases and J by 4 bases.

This clone occurred a few times. The chain joins TRBV27 to TRBJ2-1; 9 bases are a match to TRBD1. Germline V gene lookup returns CDR1 MNHEY and CDR2 SMNVEV (reference sequence). J was trimmed by 6 bases and V by 6 bases; bases with no gene match: 3. This CDR3 region has 13 residues. The DNA for the CDR3 is TGTGCCAGCAGCGGACAGGGGACCAATGAGCAGTTCTTC. The encoded protein is CASSGQGTNEQFF.

V is TRBV19 and J is TRBJ1-5; D gene uncertain. The germline CDR1 and CDR2 sequences are LNHDA and SQIVND (reference sequence). The V end was cut by 11 bases, the J end by 3 bases, with 11 bases between. CDR3 size: 12 residues. The CDR3 loop is CASGSSNQPQHF. In nucleotides, the CDR3 is TGTGCCTCAGGCAGCTCCAATCAGCCCCAGCATTTT.

J is TRBJ1-4 and V is TRBV5-6; possible D gene TRBD1, 5 bases. CDR3 size: 15 residues. V lost 4 bases, J lost 7 bases, and 17 bases lay in between. CDR1 and CDR2 (germline): SGHDT, YYEEEE. CDR3 region: CASSTGGTGSEKLFF. The CDR3 coding sequence is TGTGCCAGCAGCACCGGGGGGACGGGGAGTGAAAAACTGTTTTTT.

The CDR3 DNA reads as TGTGCCAGCATCGACAGGGCTAGCACAGATACGCAGTATTTT. Translated: CASIDRASTDTQYF. J is TRBJ2-3 and V is TRBV25-1; 7 bases are a match to TRBD1. The CDR3 is made up of 14 amino acids. Germline V gives CDR1 MGHDK, CDR2 SYGVNS. V lost 7 bases and J lost 0; bases outside the gene matches: 4.

The chain combines TRBV7-9 with TRBJ2-3; maybe TRBD1 (5 bases). Trimming pared 5 bases from V and 2 bases from J, leaving 14 bases between. This CDR3 has 15 amino acids. CDR1 is SEHNR, CDR2 FQNEAQ, per germline (reference sequence). CDR3 coding DNA: TGTGCCAGCAGCCAACAGGCTTCACTCACAGATACGCAGTATTTT. Translated, it gives CASSQQASLTDTQYF.

The CDR3: CASSPPDRPYEQYF. DNA of the CDR3: TGTGCCAGCAGCCCGCCGGACAGACCCTACGAGCAGTACTTC. The V gene is TRBV9, the J gene TRBJ2-7; a weak D match, TRBD1 (6 bases). There are 14 residues in the CDR3. CDR1 and CDR2 from the germline V gene are SGDLS and YYNGEE. With 4 bases removed from V and 2 bases from J, the gap between germline ends came to 13 bases.

The rearrangement joins TRBV6-1 to TRBJ2-1; TRBD1 matches 12 bases. This CDR3 is 15 amino acids long. V lost 7 bases, J lost 10 bases, and 11 bases stayed unmatched. Germline CDR1 MNHNS, CDR2 SASEGT. The CDR3 is CASTLRGQGAGEQFF. The CDR3 DNA reads as TGTGCCAGCACCCTGCGGGGACAGGGGGCCGGGGAGCAGTTCTTC.

For the CDR3, the DNA is TGTGCCAGCTCACCATATCCGTCTCCCTTATCCTACGAGCAGTACTTC. This translates into CASSPYPSPLSYEQYF. V is TRBV18 and J is TRBJ2-5; no reliable D call. The J call could be wrong; TRBJ2-7 is a better fit for the DNA end. The V gene's germline CDR1 is KGHSH and CDR2 LQKENI. CDR3 length: 16 amino acids.

The rearrangement links TRBV27 to TRBJ1-2; 9 bases map to TRBD1. This CDR3 comprises 14 residues. Germline trimming cut 3 bases from V and 4 bases from J; bases unmatched to any gene: 3. The germline gives CDR1 MNHEY, CDR2 SMNVEV (reference sequence). CDR3 loop: CASSLLQGAYGYTF. In DNA form, the CDR3 reads TGTGCCAGCAGTTTGTTACAGGGGGCCTATGGCTACACCTTC.

The gene calls are TRBV2 and TRBJ2-5, with D uncertain. The J call may not be correct, given that the DNA end is closer to TRBJ2-7. The CDR3 spans 12 residues. CDR1 and CDR2 (germline): SNHLY, FYNNEI. The CDR3 DNA reads as TGTGCCAGCACAACCGGTGCCTACGAGCAGTACTTC. It translates to CASTTGAYEQYF.